The 4 T cell receptor beta chains given below trace back to one sample, sequenced in a study of T cells in Graves' hyperthyroidism and ophthalmopathy. TCR beta CDR3 sequences were amplified from RNA transcripts. With the HTBI primer set, the TCR CDR3 went through a first round of RT-PCR. TCRdb recomputed calls from the multiplex PCR reads with MiXCR, one row per CDR3 protein. Of a few hundred thousand distinct CDR3 sequences listed, 14% are singletons. The sequencing sample was made of blood. Every receptor here comes from a woman in her thirties or forties with Graves' hyperthyroidism.

CDR3 residues: CSVEEGRGTEAFF. CDR3 nucleotides: TGCAGCGTTGAAGAGGGCAGGGGGACTGAAGCTTTCTTT. V gene TRBV29-1 combines with J gene TRBJ1-1; 7 bases are shared with TRBD1. This CDR3 comprises 13 residues. Germline values: CDR1 SQVTM, CDR2 ANQGSEA. V trimming: 0 bases; J trimming: 5 bases; junction bases outside the gene matches: 3.

This rearrangement joins TRBV28 to TRBJ2-2; 9 bases are shared with TRBD1. The length of the CDR3 is 16 residues. Germline V CDR1 and CDR2: MDHEN, SYDVKM. V shed 3 bases and J 5 bases; nucleotides not matched to a gene: 7. The CDR3 is CASSFLDRGGTGELFF. CDR3 DNA sequence: TGTGCCAGCAGTTTCCTGGACAGGGGTGGAACCGGGGAGCTGTTTTTT.

This clonotype was seen many times. The chain has TRBV7-9 and TRBJ1-2; 9 bases line up with TRBD1. Germline values: CDR1 SEHNR, CDR2 FQNEAQ (reference sequence). Trimming took 7 bases from V and 4 from J; bases not matched to a gene: 19. CDR3 size: 18 residues. In nucleotides, the CDR3 is TGTGCCAGCATCGACGACAGGGGGAATTTGCCCCTCGGCTATGGCTACACCTTC. Amino acids: CASIDDRGNLPLGYGYTF.

This clonotype was counted at least ten times. This sequence joins TRBV7-2 and TRBJ2-1; TRBD2 might be the D (6 bases). CDR1 and CDR2 from the germline V gene are SGHTA and FQGNSA. Trimming left V 4 bases short and J 6 bases short, with 13 bases between. The CDR3 consists of 14 residues. CDR3 protein: CASSSMQRVNEQFF. The CDR3 region has the DNA TGTGCCAGCAGCTCCATGCAGCGGGTCAATGAGCAGTTCTTC.